This TCR beta chain was captured in a study of blood T cell repertoires in COVID-19. In the study overall: PBMCs, B-cell-depleted T cells, or T cells were the source of the cDNA or gDNA that made up the material.

The CDR3 runs 16 residues. Trimming took off 4 bases at V and 0 bases at J, with 13 bases between the two ends. Germline-derived CDR1 and CDR2 are SGDLS and YYNGEE. Source study methods: Estimation of nucleated cell counts relied on the amplification of reference gene primers. Sequenced by immunoSEQ multiplex PCR; TCRdb stores in-frame clones only, minus some. The DNA gave D and trimming, while V, J and clone size come from that table. Here the sample spans 11,000 to 15,000 clones, 85% to 90% being singletons. What was sequenced was peripheral blood. This sequence joins TRBV9 and TRBJ1-4; D gene uncertain. This clonotype was sampled from a human donor in a cohort sampled during active COVID-19. CDR3 amino acids: CASSSSGVTTNEKLFF. In DNA form, the CDR3 reads TGTGCCAGCAGCTCCTCCGGGGTTACAACTAATGAAAAACTGTTTTTT.